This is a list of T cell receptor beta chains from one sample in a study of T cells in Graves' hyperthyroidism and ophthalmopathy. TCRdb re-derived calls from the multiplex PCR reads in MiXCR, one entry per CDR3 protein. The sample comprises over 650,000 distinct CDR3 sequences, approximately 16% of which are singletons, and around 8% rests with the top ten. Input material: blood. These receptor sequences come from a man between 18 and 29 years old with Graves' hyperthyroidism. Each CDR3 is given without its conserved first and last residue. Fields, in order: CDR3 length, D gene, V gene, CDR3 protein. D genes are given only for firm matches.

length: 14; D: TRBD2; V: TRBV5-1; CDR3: ASSLELAASTDTQY
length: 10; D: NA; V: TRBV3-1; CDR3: ASSLGQQPQH
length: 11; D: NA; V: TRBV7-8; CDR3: ASTPPGQETQY
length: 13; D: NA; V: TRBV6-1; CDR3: ASSDPHLKQLRAF
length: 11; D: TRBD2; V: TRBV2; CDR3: ASISSGKGEQF
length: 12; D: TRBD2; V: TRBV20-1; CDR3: SAVSGRATDTQY
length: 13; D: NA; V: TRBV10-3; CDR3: AISDLLQVNQPQH
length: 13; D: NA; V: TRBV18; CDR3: ASSPGLDTGNTIY
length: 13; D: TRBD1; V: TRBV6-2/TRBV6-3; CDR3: ASSWGQGANQPQH
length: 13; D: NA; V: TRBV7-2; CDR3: ASSSPSQGNYGYT
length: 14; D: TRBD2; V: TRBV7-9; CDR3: ASSLTSATPADTQY
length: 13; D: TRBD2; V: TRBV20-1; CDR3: SARVLAGDGETQY
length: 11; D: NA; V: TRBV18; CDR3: ASSAPGIVAAF
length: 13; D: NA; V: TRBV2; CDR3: ASSVEGRIAGELF
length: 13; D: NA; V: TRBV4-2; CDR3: ASSQDRGNRETQY
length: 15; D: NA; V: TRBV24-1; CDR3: ATSDSLRGGRESEQF
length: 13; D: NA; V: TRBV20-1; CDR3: SARVRRAGNSPLH
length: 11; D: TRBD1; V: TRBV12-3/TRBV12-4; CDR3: ASSGTGFYEQY
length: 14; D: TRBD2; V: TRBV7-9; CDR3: ASSLGTSGRPDTQY
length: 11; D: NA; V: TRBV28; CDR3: ASSFSSIETQY
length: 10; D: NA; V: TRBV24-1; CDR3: ATSVSWNEQY
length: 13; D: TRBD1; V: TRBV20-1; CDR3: SADPDRGIQETQY
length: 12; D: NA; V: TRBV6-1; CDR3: ASSDRTARYTIY
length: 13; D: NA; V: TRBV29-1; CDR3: SVEEGGVETLEQY
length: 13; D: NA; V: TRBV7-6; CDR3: ASSARASGIYGYT
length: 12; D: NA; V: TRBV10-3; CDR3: AISLTKGENEQF